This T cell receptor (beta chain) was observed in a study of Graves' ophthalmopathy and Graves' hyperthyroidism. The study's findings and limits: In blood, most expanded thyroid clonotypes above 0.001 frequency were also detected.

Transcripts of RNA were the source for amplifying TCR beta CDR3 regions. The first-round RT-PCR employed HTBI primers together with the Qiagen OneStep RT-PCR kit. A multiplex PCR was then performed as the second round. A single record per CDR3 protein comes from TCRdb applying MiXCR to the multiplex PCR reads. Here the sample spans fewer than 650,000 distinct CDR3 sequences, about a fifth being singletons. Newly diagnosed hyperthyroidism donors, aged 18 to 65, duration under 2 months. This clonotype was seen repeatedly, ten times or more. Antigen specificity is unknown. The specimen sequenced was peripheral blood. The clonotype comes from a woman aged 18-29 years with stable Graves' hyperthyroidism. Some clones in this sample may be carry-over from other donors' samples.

CDR3 in amino acids: CASSSRQGKRNEQYF. The CDR3 region has the DNA TGTGCCAGCAGTTCTCGACAGGGGAAAAGGAACGAGCAGTACTTC. This sequence joins TRBV6-2 or TRBV6-3 and TRBJ2-7; the match to TRBD1 covers 8 bases. CDR1 and CDR2 from the germline V gene are MNHEY and SVGEGT. The CDR3 sequence is 15 residues long. Germline trimming cut 4 bases from V and 5 bases from J; bases unmatched to any gene: 10.